This T cell receptor (beta chain) was obtained from a study of cytomegalovirus exposure and HLA in healthy donors (dated by TCRdb to about 2017). Regarding the study in general: An earlier analysis of approximately 640 of the donors reported 250 to 300 Gb of sequence data and approximately 110 million unique TCR beta sequences from about 180 million T cells. Among the roughly 370 genotyped donors, approximately 77% belonged to the genetic ancestry cluster associated with self-reported Caucasian donors. Class I and class II HLA loci were covered by the typing at four-digit resolution. An early release that covered roughly 600 HLA-typed donors contained approximately 300 gigabases of sequencing data and roughly 84 million unique TCR sequences. Every repertoire in the discovery cohort had been generated on one and the same sequencing platform. Four or five DR-DQ haplotypes were handled as single units for association and clustering, since linkage in the cohort was strong. A separate validation cohort of roughly 120 different subjects was used in addition to the 666-subject first cohort. The later analysis used no new phenotypic data to find candidate immune exposures, relying instead on TCR beta sequences and their occurrence across donors. The number of typed donors differed by locus: about 620-640 for A, B, C, DRB1 and DQB1; 500 to 550 for DQA1; 606 for DPA1; and some 450 for DPB1. The study combined high-throughput TCR immunosequencing, statistical association of individual TCRs with disease status, and machine learning to predict cytomegalovirus infection status. The study was designed to test whether signatures of past pathogen exposure could be identified by cataloging public T cell receptors. To study patterns of TCR occurrence, a later analysis re-analyzed previously published TCR beta repertoires from 666 donors and added high-resolution HLA genotyping. The study profiled the T cell repertoires of around 700 subjects by immunosequencing and related them to cytomegalovirus serostatus. In an earlier analysis of roughly 580 of the donors, high-throughput TCR beta sequencing was used to judge whether each TCR beta V gene segment behaved as functional or pseudogenic. A later genetic analysis used genome-wide SNP genotypes for 398 of the 666 donors, treating that subset as a discovery cohort. Among over 350 genotyped donors of the cohort, an average of 235,054 unique TCR beta nucleotide sequences were sequenced per donor, roughly a sixth of them non-productive. Donor age, sex, ethnicity and CMV serostatus were collected together with the repertoire data.

This clone was recorded once. Its antigen has not been determined. The sample holds no much larger clone one base away, and base qualities are not on file. Library creation used the immunoSEQ multiplex PCR assay. For the multiplex PCR, a mixture combining 60 forward primers for TCR Vbeta segments and 13 reverse primers for TCR Jbeta segments was used. A multiplex PCR assay on genomic DNA amplified the CDR3 region of rearranged TCR beta genes. The Illumina HiSeq System was used to sequence the amplified TCR beta libraries as 87-base-pair reads. The authors' analysis ran thus. In a later analysis, 80 million or so unique TCR beta chains were counted across the 500 to 850 repertoires, and approximately 11 million of these chains were shared by at least two donors. Raw reads were error-corrected and collapsed into unique sequences with a nearest-neighbor algorithm that merged closely related sequences to remove PCR and sequencing errors. Alignment of CDR3 sequences to IMGT reference sequences was used to assign V, D and J gene segments. Each retained sequence needed at least a six-nucleotide match to both a V gene segment and a J gene segment. A rearrangement counted as productive if the CDR3 had no stop codons and remained in frame with V and J, and every other rearrangement counted as non-productive. CDR3 was defined by IMGT convention, running from the second conserved V-encoded cysteine to the conserved J-encoded phenylalanine. Sequences without an unambiguous match to a single V gene segment were excluded from the earlier analysis of a few hundred of the donors. In an earlier analysis of several hundred of the donors, V segments were called functional above 56.7% productive rearrangements and were called segregating when the between-donor standard deviation exceeded 5%. To diagnose cytomegalovirus status from the catalog of TCR beta chain sequences, a statistical classification framework was built. In a later analysis, TCR nucleotide sequences were compared against IMGT/GENE-DB human TR gene sequences so that V and J genes could be assigned. The TCRdist pipeline was used in a later analysis to assign CDR3 sequences and most-parsimonious VDJ recombination scenarios. A later analysis defined each TCR beta chain by its CDR3 amino acid sequence plus V-gene family, and excluded reads lacking a unique V-gene family. In a later analysis, fewer than 650 highly shared, low-generation-probability nucleotide sequences were removed to address suspected cross-contamination and a sequencing artifact. A later analysis calculated a clonal expansion index for each public chain from normalized within-repertoire ranks of inferred template counts. In a later analysis, generation probabilities were computed using a VDJ recombination model fitted to out-of-frame rearrangements, and the results were checked against IGoR. Hypergeometric tests were used in a later analysis to score TCR-TCR, TCR-HLA and TCR-CMV co-occurrence, with a repertoire-size bias correction applied to the TCR pairs. A later analysis estimated false discovery rates by permuting HLA or CMV assignments 20 times. In a later analysis, co-occurring TCRs were grouped using DBSCAN, and TCRdist sequence similarity was added for clustering within HLA-allele-positive subsets. Repertoires with fewer than 30,000 or more than 120,000 public chains, plus five repertoires with anomalous nucleotide sharing, were excluded from co-occurrence clustering. TCRdb's version of the immuneACCESS table is confined to in-frame rearrangements and falls short of the full clone set. An unresolved V gene accounts for under half of the shortfall where checked; the remainder is of unknown origin. The V and J calls and clone size were taken over from that table, and D and trimming were inferred from the DNA. The sample table shows tens of thousands of clones, and roughly 70% are seen once. Roughly a fifth of the sample rests with the top ten.

On the study overall, not on this receptor specifically: Only TCR beta chains were sequenced in this cohort, and the absence of alpha or paired-chain data limited detectable features. Linkage disequilibrium might explain the correlated functional status among segregating V segments, but an unknown experimental factor could not be excluded. A group of highly shared sequence variants was considered likely to be a technical artifact of the sequencing pipeline. In the study, approximately 160 TCR beta chains were listed as associated with cytomegalovirus. In a later analysis, TCR association rates were found to vary across HLA loci, with the most associated TCRs seen for DRB1 alleles and the fewest for HLA-C alleles. According to a later analysis, parvovirus B19, influenza, CMV and Epstein-Barr virus appeared linked to several top co-occurrence clusters. Assigning TCR associations to individual alleles was difficult when HLA alleles, especially DR and DQ, strongly co-occurred. Three of the identified cytomegalovirus-associated TCR beta chains were confirmed in vitro to be specific for cytomegalovirus antigens. The 87-base-pair reads could not distinguish some IMGT-functional V segments, including TRBV6-2 and TRBV6-3, so those segments were excluded. A later analysis found that most CMV-associated TCR beta chains appeared HLA-restricted, with HLA associations seemingly driven largely by CMV exposure. In a later analysis, HLA-associated TCR beta chains showed more clonal expansion and lower generation probabilities than non-associated chains that were equally common. The classifier was reported to diagnose cytomegalovirus status with high specificity and sensitivity in both the original cohort and the validation cohort. A later genetic analysis reported fewer N-insertions in productive TCRs among donors in an Asian-associated ancestry cluster than the roughly 620-donor mean. A later analysis associated 16,951 TCR beta sequences with specific HLA alleles at a false discovery rate of 0.05. For the cohort, immune exposure information was limited to CMV serostatus. The authors suggested that the approach could potentially be generalized to other disease states and immunological phenotypes. V-gene and J-gene trimming of TCR beta chains was associated with a missense DCLRE1C variant in a later genetic analysis, and the association was replicated in an independent cohort. A further reported finding was that TCR beta sequences accurately predicted the HLA-A and HLA-B alleles for most subjects in the first cohort. Most TCR sequences were observed very rarely across donors, whereas some public TCRs were present in many individuals. Because counts were too low, seventeen rarely observed V segments, including chromosome 9 orphons, were excluded from the earlier analysis of 587 of the donors. HLA typing was unavailable for some donors at each locus, so association tests used only the typed subset. Roughly uniform sequencing depth across donors was assumed in presence/absence analyses, although this assumption may not hold. In an earlier analysis of about 600 of the donors, most TCR beta V segments appeared in productive rearrangements about 90% or about 30% of the time, broadly matching IMGT annotations.

Trimming removed 2 bases from V and 9 bases from J; the gene matches leave 12 bases unexplained. The CDR3 holds 16 amino acids from the cysteine to the phenylalanine. Only CDR3 DNA is held: 48 bases, read in frame from base 1. CDR1 and CDR2 are drawn from the germline V gene: SGHAT, FQNNGV. The cohort consisted of hundreds of healthy bone marrow donors. At the time of sampling, all cohort members were nominally healthy, though unrecorded immune exposures were likely present. The donor tested CMV seropositive and was one of the 289 seropositive cohort members. Every donor gave a peripheral blood sample, and the peripheral blood mononuclear cells from that sample were used for TCR beta sequencing. Genomic DNA was extracted from the blood cell samples with the Qiagen DNeasy Blood Extraction Kit.

The sequence links TRBV11-2 to TRBJ2-1; 8 middle bases align to TRBD2. What was sequenced was PBMCs. The TCR originated in a woman aged 45-65 years in good health and CMV-seropositive. The CDR3 here reads CASSLWLAGEKGEQFF. The sequenced DNA is TGTGCCAGCAGCTTATGGCTAGCGGGTGAGAAGGGTGAGCAGTTCTTC.